This T cell receptor beta chain was sequenced during a study of beta chain features in type 1 diabetes listed by TCRdb under 2018. In terms of the full investigation: Mean age, gender distribution, total cell number and subset yield did not differ between patients and healthy donors. In the study, recently diagnosed type 1 diabetes patients and matched healthy donors were compared on the TCRB repertoires of their sorted circulating CD4+ T cell subsets. A total of over 90,000,000 sorted cells were examined across all samples, and a strong correlation was observed between cell number per subset and RNA yield. Naive and central memory subsets were obtained from all 30 or so donors, but regulatory and stem cell-like memory subsets were isolated from only 8 patients and roughly eight healthy donors.

Each donor gave one peripheral blood draw, averaging approximately 120 mL, which was collected into heparinised tubes. A BD FACSAria II was used to sort naive, central memory, regulatory and stem cell-like memory CD4+ T cells with a panel that included CD45RO, CCR7, CD25, CD127, CD95 and CD27. A purity above 95% was achieved for all sorted populations. PBMCs were separated immediately by Lymphoprep density gradient centrifugation and were stained directly, without being cultured. So that batch effects would be minimized, each experiment stained and sorted samples in pairs, pairing one healthy donor with one patient. Reading the germline V gene (reference sequence) gives CDR1 GTSNPN and CDR2 SVGIG. Including the terminal cysteine and phenylalanine, the CDR3 comprises 13 residues. The DNA shown is the 39-base CDR3, in frame from base 1. The germline ends are 8 bases apart after V is trimmed by 3 bases and J by 0 bases.

To note about this clone: Its antigen is not yet known. No per-base quality is available; no much larger clone lies one base away.

The entire isolated RNA was reverse transcribed using the High Capacity cDNA Reverse Transcription Kit, and thus expressed TCRB transcripts were sequenced. Naive, central memory and regulatory T cell samples underwent deep immunoSEQ sequencing, averaging around 3.6 million total reads per sample. After sorted cells were lysed in RLT buffer, RNA was extracted with DNase-treated RNeasy Micro or Mini kits, with the choice depending on cell number. Each cell subset was processed separately to prevent cross-contamination, with patient and healthy donor samples processed together. The immunoSEQ multiplex PCR was used to amplify TCRB sequences from cDNA, generating 87-bp fragments that spanned the CDR3 region. The amplicons were sequenced using the Illumina HiSeq platform. Turning to the authors' computational methods: PCR bias was computationally corrected using synthetic template baselines, reads within Hamming distance 2 were collapsed, and singletons that could not be merged were discarded. Reads were aligned against IMGT so that V, D and J genes, CDR3 length and insertions or deletions at six rearrangement sites could be assigned. Within each subset, clonotype counts were normalized to the number of sorted cells before true diversity and Gini coefficients were calculated with the tcR R package. The overlap coefficient, calculated on TCRB nucleotide sequences, was used to measure repertoire sharing. Out-of-frame TCRB sequences from naive cells were analyzed to stand in for the pre-selection repertoire. This immuneACCESS table, as held by TCRdb, lists in-frame sequences with V and J called but not all clones. Of the missing ones, under half trace to an unresolved V gene in checked studies; the others have no known cause. V, J and clone size derive from that table, while D and trimming were established from the DNA sequence. Across this sample there are around 500,000 clones, with roughly 30% seen only once. Of the sample, 0.05% to 0.065% falls within the top ten clones.

The investigation overall reported the following: In all four CD4+ subsets, TCRB CDR3 length was moderately but significantly shorter in type 1 diabetes patients. Fewer insertions and more nucleotide deletions at VDJ recombination sites were observed in patients with type 1 diabetes, implying thymic rearrangement abnormalities. PCR might favor shorter templates, but patient and control samples were amplified and corrected together, so any skew would affect both groups equally. Naive, central memory and regulatory TCRB repertoires appeared to be more similar among patients than among healthy donors. Because small numbers of individuals were included in the HLA sub-analyses, any influence of HLA type on TCRB rearrangement was left unresolved. Because cDNA rather than genomic DNA was sequenced, highly expressing activated cells could have been over-represented, although no difference in activation and CD3 levels was found between groups.

The chain joins TRBV30 to TRBJ1-1, with a tentative D gene TRBD1 over 5 matching bases. The sequence was collected from a man younger than 35 in good health. Sequences were obtained from naive CD4+ T cells from blood. The sample's cell subset or site label, decoded: true naive CD4+ T cells. The DNA reads TGTGCCTGGAGAGGGGATCTGAACACTGAAGCTTTCTTT. It is translated as CAWRGDLNTEAFF.